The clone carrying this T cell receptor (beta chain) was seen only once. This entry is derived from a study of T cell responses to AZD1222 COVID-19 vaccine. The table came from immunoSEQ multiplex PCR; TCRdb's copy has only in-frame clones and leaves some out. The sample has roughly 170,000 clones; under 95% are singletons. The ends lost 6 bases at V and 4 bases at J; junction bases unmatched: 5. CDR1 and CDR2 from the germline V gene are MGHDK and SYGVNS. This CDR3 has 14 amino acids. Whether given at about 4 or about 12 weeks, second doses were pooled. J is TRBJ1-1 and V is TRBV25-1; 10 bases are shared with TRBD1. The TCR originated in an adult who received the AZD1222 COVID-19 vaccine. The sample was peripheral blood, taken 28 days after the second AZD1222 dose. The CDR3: CASRPTGGGTEAFF. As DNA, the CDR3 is TGTGCCAGCAGACCGACAGGGGGCGGCACTGAAGCTTTCTTT.